This TCR beta chain was captured in a study of patients and donors after allogeneic stem cell transplantation. Ten or more counts support this clonotype. With V trimmed by 5 bases and J by 7 bases, 12 bases remained unmatched. Germline loops: CDR1 SEHNR, CDR2 FQNEAQ (reference sequence). This CDR3 comprises 15 residues. MiXCR, applied by TCRdb to the RT-PCR reads, yields one record per CDR3 protein. The table includes tens of thousands of distinct CDR3 sequences, approximately 5% detected once. The V gene is TRBV7-9, the J gene TRBJ1-2; TRBD1 matches 8 bases. Sequencing was performed on blood, either unsorted or a sorted T cell fraction (not recorded which). This sequence originates from a human donor who was either an allogeneic HSCT recipient or a stem cell or donor lymphocyte infusion donor (not recorded which). It is not recorded whose cells these are; they may come from a transplant donor. CDR3 residues: CASSPRGQARGGYTF. The CDR3 DNA is TGTGCCAGCAGCCCAAGGGGACAGGCCAGGGGTGGCTACACCTTC.